The T cell receptor beta chain described here comes from a study of blood T cell repertoires in COVID-19. Overall study context: Collection of acute and convalescent COVID-19 samples took place in the United States, Italy and Spain. The cDNA or gDNA used as material had been derived from T cells, B-cell-depleted T cells, or PBMCs.

The ends were cut back, 4 bases at V and 9 bases at J, with 23 bases in the middle. This CDR3 spans 16 amino acids. Germline V gene data show CDR1 as SGHRS and CDR2 as YFSETQ. Clones were read by immunoSEQ multiplex PCR, and TCRdb kept only the in-frame ones, dropping some. Of about 240,000 clones listed, around 86% were seen once; the top ten hold under 9%. The chain recombines TRBV5-1 with TRBJ2-1; D is perhaps TRBD1 (6 bases). The origin of this receptor is a woman aged 70-85 years with active or convalescent COVID-19. Material for sequencing was peripheral blood. The CDR3 DNA reads as TGCGCCAGCAGCCCTAGGACAGTACTCCTCGAAGGTGAGCAGTTCTTC. It is translated as CASSPRTVLLEGEQFF.